The entry below describes one T cell receptor (beta chain). Antigen: not known. The sample is drawn from a study of PD-1 blockade in classical Hodgkin lymphoma. Study-wide results and limits: There remain no defined causes for the repertoire differences, which possibly reflect disease activity or prior therapy.

Time point defined: newly diagnosed, previously untreated cHL patient sample. Germline CDR1 reads PRHDT; CDR2 reads FYEKMQ (reference sequence). Trimming stripped 6 bases from V and 6 bases from J, with 18 bases between. This CDR3 spans 15 amino acids. The data were produced by immunoSEQ multiplex PCR, yet TCRdb's version contains in-frame clones alone and is incomplete. The sample carries 20,000 to 25,000 clones, roughly 94% recorded once. This chain links TRBV13 with TRBJ2-1; possibly TRBD1 for D (6 bases). Input material: peripheral blood mononuclear cells (PBMCs). The clonotype originates from a human donor with classical Hodgkin lymphoma. The CDR3 protein is CASRERGSLANEQFF. In DNA form, the CDR3 reads TGTGCCAGCAGGGAAAGGGGGTCTTTAGCCAATGAGCAGTTCTTC.